This T cell receptor beta chain was sequenced in a study of CD8 T cells in ankylosing spondylitis. Study conclusions and caveats: Within matched ankylosing spondylitis synovial fluid, disease-linked clones were reportedly significantly enriched.

This clonotype was counted many times. Its antigen is unidentified. V lost 1 base, J lost 0 bases, and 7 bases lay in between. CDR3 length equals 15 residues. CDR1 is SGHAT, CDR2 FQDESV, per germline (reference sequence). Scientists made TCR beta libraries using quantitative 5'-RACE with molecular barcodes. MiXCR, applied by TCRdb to the 5' RACE reads, yields one record per CDR3 protein. The sample includes 250,000 to 400,000 distinct CDR3 sequences, around a tenth seen only once; the top ten take roughly 9%. Sequencing was done on a sample of blood, either unsorted or a sorted T cell fraction (not recorded which). This TCR came from a female donor with ankylosing spondylitis or in good health (not recorded which). V is TRBV11-1 and J is TRBJ2-1; tentative D call: TRBD1 (6 bases). The CDR3 sequence is CASSLEQGSYNEQFF. In nucleotides, the CDR3 is TGTGCCAGCAGCTTAGAACAGGGCTCCTACAATGAGCAGTTCTTC. The complete variable domain, with remaining parts taken from reference TRBV11-1 and TRBJ2-1, reads EAEVAQSPRYKITEKSQAVAFWCDPISGHATLYWYRQILGQGPELLVQFQDESVVDDSQLPKDRFSAERLKGVDSTLKIQPAELGDSAMYLCASSLEQGSYNEQFFGPGTRLTVL.